This TCR beta chain was identified during a study of blood T cell repertoires in COVID-19. Those who participated ranged in age from roughly 18 to 90 years and resided in 20 to 30 US areas. Clinical histories supplied by participants themselves formed the basis of cohort assignment. Sequencing used immunoSEQ multiplex PCR; TCRdb keeps in-frame clones, though not all of them. The profile covers about 250,000 clones, with approximately 90% appearing a single time and 2.5% to 3% taken by the ten largest. Per germline, CDR1 ENHRY and CDR2 SYGVKD. CDR3 size: 13 residues. The source is a woman aged 45-65 years who had recovered from COVID-19. Sequencing input: PBMCs or T cells enriched from blood (not recorded which). The chain carries TRBV10-3 and TRBJ2-7, with D possibly being TRBD1 (5 bases). This CDR3 is CVTSGSGRDEQYF. The CDR3 DNA is TGTGTCACATCAGGGTCAGGGCGAGACGAGCAGTACTTC.